Below, one T cell receptor beta chain is given with its context. Antigen unknown. These data come from a study of STAT5B mutations in CD4+ large granular lymphocyte leukemia. Study-wide points: Compared with healthy controls (2/35), patient top clones favored TRBV06 (8/27).

The CDR3 loop spans 19 amino acids. Per the germline V gene, CDR1 is MNHEY and CDR2 is SMNVEV (reference sequence). Trimming at V came to 7 bases and at J to 4 bases, leaving 18 bases not matched to a gene. Clones were read by immunoSEQ multiplex PCR, and TCRdb kept only the in-frame ones, dropping some. This repertoire shows around 34,000 clones, about 85% found once; its top ten account for around 4.4%. The clonotype originates from a human donor in good health. Sample: CD4+ T cells from blood buffy coats. The chain has TRBV27 and TRBJ2-3; 12 bases match TRBD2. Written as DNA, the CDR3 is TGTGCCAGCACCCCAGGGGGACTAACTAGCGGGAGGTTTGCAGATACGCAGTATTTT. Translated, it gives CASTPGGLTSGRFADTQYF.